This TCR beta chain was found in a study of human T cells and chemical hapten exposure. Each CDR3 protein gets one entry after TCRdb re-called the RACE reads with MiXCR. The sample includes under 130,000 distinct CDR3 sequences, 9.5% to 12% of them seen just once. This clonotype was detected a few times. The CDR3 is 15 residues long. The germline V gene encodes CDR1 SEHNR and CDR2 FQNEAQ (reference sequence). Trimming stripped 5 bases from V and 0 bases from J, with 13 bases between. Time point: patch test 1, 2 weeks after DPC sensitization. As for treatment: therapeutic diphenylcyclopropenone sensitization with weekly scalp DPC.

V usage is TRBV7-9 and J usage is TRBJ1-2; D call uncertain. The sequencing used whole blood, collected in connection with sensitization to the hapten diphenylcyclopropenone (DPC). This TCR came from a middle-aged woman with alopecia areata. Some clones in this sample may be carry-over from other donors' samples. CDR3 residues: CASSPTPQTNYGYTF. The CDR3, as DNA: TGTGCCAGCAGCCCAACACCACAGACTAACTATGGCTACACCTTC.